This T cell receptor (beta chain) stems from a study of blood T cell repertoires in COVID-19. The CDR3 loop spans 14 amino acids. Trimming removed 8 bases at V and 0 bases at J, with 8 bases between. Germline V gene sequence: CDR1 SGHAT, CDR2 FQNNGV. Per the original data handling: Counts of nucleated cells, estimated from reference gene primer amplification, were obtained. Using immunoSEQ multiplex PCR, the repertoire was profiled, and TCRdb retains in-frame clones only, with some absent. That table gives V, J and clone size, and the DNA gave D and trimming. Of about 76,000 clones in the sample, around 83% were seen once.

This receptor was identified in a human donor in a cohort sampled during active COVID-19. Source material: peripheral blood. The chain has TRBV11-2 and TRBJ1-6, with D unclear. CDR3 coding DNA: TGTGCCAGCGGAGGGAGCTCCTATAATTCACCCCTCCACTTT. Its translation is CASGGSSYNSPLHF.